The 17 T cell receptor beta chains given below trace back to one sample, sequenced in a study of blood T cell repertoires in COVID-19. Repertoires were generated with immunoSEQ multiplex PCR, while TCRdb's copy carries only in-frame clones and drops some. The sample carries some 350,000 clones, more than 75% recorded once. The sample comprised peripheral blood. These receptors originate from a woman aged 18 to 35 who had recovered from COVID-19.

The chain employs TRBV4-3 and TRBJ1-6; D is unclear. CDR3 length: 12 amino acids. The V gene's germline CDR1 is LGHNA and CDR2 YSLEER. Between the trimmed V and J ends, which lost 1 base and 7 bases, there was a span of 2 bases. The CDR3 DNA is TGCGCCAGCAGCCAAGCAAATTCACCCCTCCACTTT. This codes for CASSQANSPLHF.

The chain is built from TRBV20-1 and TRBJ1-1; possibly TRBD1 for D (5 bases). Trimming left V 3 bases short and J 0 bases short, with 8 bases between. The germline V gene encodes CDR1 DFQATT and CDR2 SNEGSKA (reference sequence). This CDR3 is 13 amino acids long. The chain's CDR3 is CSASWDLNTEAFF. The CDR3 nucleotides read TGCAGTGCTAGTTGGGACTTGAACACTGAAGCTTTCTTT.

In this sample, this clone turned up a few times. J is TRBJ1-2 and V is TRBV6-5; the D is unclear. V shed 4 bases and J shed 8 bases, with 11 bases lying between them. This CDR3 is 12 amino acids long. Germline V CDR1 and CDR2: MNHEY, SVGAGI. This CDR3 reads CASSSGLVGYTF. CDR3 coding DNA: TGTGCCAGCAGTTCCGGCCTAGTAGGCTACACCTTC.

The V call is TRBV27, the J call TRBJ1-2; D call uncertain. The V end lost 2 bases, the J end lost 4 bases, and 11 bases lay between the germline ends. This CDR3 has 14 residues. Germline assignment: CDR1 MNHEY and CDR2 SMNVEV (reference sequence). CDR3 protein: CASSLGGFPYGYTF. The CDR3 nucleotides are TGTGCCAGCAGTTTAGGAGGGTTTCCCTATGGCTACACCTTC.

CDR3 region: CASSLFSSTDTQYF. CDR3 DNA: TGTGCCAGCAGCTTATTTTCTAGCACAGATACGCAGTATTTT. The chain carries TRBV7-2 and TRBJ2-3; the D is unclear. V lost 2 bases and J lost 0, with 6 bases in between. Germline CDR1 reads SGHTA; CDR2 reads FQGNSA. This CDR3 has 14 residues. Together with reference TRBV7-2 and TRBJ2-3, the CDR3 gives the full variable domain: GAGVSQSPSNKVTEKGKDVELRCDPISGHTALYWYRQSLGQGLEFLIYFQGNSAPDKSGLPSDRFSAERTGGSVSTLTIQRTQQEDSAVYLCASSLFSSTDTQYFGPGTRLTVL.

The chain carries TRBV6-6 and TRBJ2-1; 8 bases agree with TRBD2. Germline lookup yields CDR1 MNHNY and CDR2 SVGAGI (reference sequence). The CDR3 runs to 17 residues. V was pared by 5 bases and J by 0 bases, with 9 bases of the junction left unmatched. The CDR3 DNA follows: TGTGCCAGCAGTCGTAGGGCTAGCGGGCACTCCTACAATGAGCAGTTCTTC. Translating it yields CASSRRASGHSYNEQFF.

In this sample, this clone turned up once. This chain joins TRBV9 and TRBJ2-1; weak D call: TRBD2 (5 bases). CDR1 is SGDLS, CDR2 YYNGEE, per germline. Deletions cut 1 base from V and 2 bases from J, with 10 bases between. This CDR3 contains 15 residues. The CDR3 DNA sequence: TGTGCCAGCAGCGTAACCTCGGGAACCTACAATGAGCAGTTCTTC. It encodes CASSVTSGTYNEQFF.

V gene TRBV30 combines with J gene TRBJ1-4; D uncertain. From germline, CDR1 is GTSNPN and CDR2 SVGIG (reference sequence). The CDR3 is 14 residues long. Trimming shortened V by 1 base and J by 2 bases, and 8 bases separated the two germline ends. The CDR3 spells CAWSGAPTNEKLFF. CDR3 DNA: TGTGCCTGGAGTGGGGCCCCGACTAATGAAAAACTGTTTTTT.

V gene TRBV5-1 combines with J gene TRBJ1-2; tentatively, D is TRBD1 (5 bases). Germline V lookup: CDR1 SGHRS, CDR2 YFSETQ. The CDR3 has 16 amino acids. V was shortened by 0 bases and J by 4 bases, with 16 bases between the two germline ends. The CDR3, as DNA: TGCGCCAGCAGCTTGGAACCAGGGATGGGTACCTATGGCTACACCTTC. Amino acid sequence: CASSLEPGMGTYGYTF.

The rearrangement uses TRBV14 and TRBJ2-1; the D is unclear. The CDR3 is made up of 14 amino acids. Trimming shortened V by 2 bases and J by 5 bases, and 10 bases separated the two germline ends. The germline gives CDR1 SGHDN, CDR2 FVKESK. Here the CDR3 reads CASSQSLRNNEQFF. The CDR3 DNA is TGTGCCAGCAGCCAATCTCTTCGTAACAATGAGCAGTTCTTC.

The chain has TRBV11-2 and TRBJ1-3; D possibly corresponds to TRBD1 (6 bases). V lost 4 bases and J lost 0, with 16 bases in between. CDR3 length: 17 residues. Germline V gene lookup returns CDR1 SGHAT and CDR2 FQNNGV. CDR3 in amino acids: CASSSGHLLSSGNTIYF. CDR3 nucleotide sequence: TGTGCCAGCAGCTCGGGACATCTTCTATCCTCTGGAAACACCATATATTTT. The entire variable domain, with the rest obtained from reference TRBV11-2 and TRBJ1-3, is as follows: EAGVAQSPRYKIIEKRQSVAFWCNPISGHATLYWYQQILGQGPKLLIQFQNNGVVDDSQLPKDRFSAERLKGVDSTLKIQPAKLEDSAVYLCASSSGHLLSSGNTIYFGEGSWLTVV.

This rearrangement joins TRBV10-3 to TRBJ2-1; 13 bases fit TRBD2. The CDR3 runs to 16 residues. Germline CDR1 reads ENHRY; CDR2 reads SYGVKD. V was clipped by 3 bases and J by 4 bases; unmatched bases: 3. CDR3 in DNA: TGTGCCATCAGTGAAGGGACTAGCGGGGTATACAATGAGCAGTTCTTC. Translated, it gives CAISEGTSGVYNEQFF.

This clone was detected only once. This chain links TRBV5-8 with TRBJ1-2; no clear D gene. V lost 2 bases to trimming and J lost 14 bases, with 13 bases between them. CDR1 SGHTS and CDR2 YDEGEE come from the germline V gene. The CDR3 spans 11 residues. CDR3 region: CASSFGSLGTF. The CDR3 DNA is TGTGCCAGCAGCTTCGGGTCCCTGGGTACCTTC.

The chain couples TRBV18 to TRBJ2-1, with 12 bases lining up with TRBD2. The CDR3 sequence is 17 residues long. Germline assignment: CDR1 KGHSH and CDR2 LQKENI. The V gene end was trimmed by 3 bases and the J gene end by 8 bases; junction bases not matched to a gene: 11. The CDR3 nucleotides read TGTGCCAGCTCACCCGCCCGACTAGCGGGAGTGGAATATGAGCAGTTCTTC. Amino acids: CASSPARLAGVEYEQFF.

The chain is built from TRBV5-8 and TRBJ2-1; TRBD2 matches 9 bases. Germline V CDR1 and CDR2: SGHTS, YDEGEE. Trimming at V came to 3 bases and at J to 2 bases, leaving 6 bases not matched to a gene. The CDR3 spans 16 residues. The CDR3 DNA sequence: TGTGCCAGCAGCTCCGGACTAGCGCTAACCTACAATGAGCAGTTCTTC. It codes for CASSSGLALTYNEQFF.

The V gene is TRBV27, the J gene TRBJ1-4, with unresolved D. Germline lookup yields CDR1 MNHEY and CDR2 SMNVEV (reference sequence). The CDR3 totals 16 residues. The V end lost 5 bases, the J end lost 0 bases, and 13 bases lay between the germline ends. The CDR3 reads CASSLYWPATNEKLFF. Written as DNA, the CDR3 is TGTGCCAGCAGTCTTTATTGGCCAGCAACTAATGAAAAACTGTTTTTT.

The CDR3 reads CASNRLTGRNQPQHF. In DNA form, the CDR3 reads TGTGCCAGCAACCGACTGACAGGGCGCAATCAGCCCCAGCATTTT. The chain carries TRBV6-5 and TRBJ1-5, with TRBD1 matching over 7 bases. The trim removed 7 bases at V and 2 bases at J, leaving 8 bases unmatched. Germline lookup yields CDR1 MNHEY and CDR2 SVGAGI. This CDR3 spans 15 amino acids.